The T cell receptor (beta chain) under discussion was sequenced for a study of radiation and T cells in renal cell carcinoma. Using immunoSEQ multiplex PCR, the repertoire was profiled, and TCRdb retains in-frame clones only, with some absent. The profile shows roughly 10,000 clones, roughly three fifths of them singletons. Study-wide results and caveats: Irradiated tumors held more dominant CDR3 motifs than control tumors. Sampling covered only around 0.91 g of each tumor.

V dropped 8 bases and J dropped 5; count of bases not matched to a gene: 10. CDR1 and CDR2 from the germline V gene are LNHDA and SQIVND (reference sequence). This CDR3 comprises 15 residues. About this clone: The antigen remains undetermined.

The treatment was: treatment-naive control, cytoreductive nephrectomy. The chain is built from TRBV19 and TRBJ2-5, with 11 bases that match TRBD2. The source was tumor tissue, collected from a patient whose treatment was nephrectomy without radiotherapy. This clonotype was obtained from a man in his forties with renal cell carcinoma. CDR3 nucleotide sequence: TGTGCCAGTGCGCTAGCGGGAGGTTCGAGGGAGACCCAGTACTTC. It yields the protein CASALAGGSRETQYF.